Presented here are 10 T cell receptor beta chains from one specimen sequenced in a study of T cells in Graves' hyperthyroidism and ophthalmopathy. It was RNA transcripts that yielded the amplified TCR beta CDR3 regions. When the TCR CDR3 underwent first-round RT-PCR, the HTBI primer set was used. Each CDR3 protein is one row after TCRdb ran MiXCR on the multiplex PCR reads. The sample shows 600,000 to 800,000 distinct CDR3 sequences, about 35% of them seen only once. The sequencing input was blood. Receptor source: a woman aged 40 to 50 with Graves' hyperthyroidism.

There are a few counts of this clonotype. The chain has TRBV7-2 and TRBJ1-1, with D perhaps matching TRBD1 (6 bases). Germline assignment: CDR1 SGHTA and CDR2 FQGNSA. The CDR3 totals 15 residues. V shed 5 bases and J shed 0 bases, with 13 bases lying between them. CDR3 loop: CASSRRTAMNTEAFF. CDR3 sequence (DNA): TGTGCCAGCAGCCGAAGGACAGCCATGAACACTGAAGCTTTCTTT.

This chain links TRBV2 with TRBJ2-7; 13 nucleotides agree with TRBD2. J was trimmed by 2 bases and V by 6 bases; bases with no gene match: 16. Looked up from germline, CDR1 is SNHLY and CDR2 is FYNNEI. This CDR3 is built from 19 residues. In nucleotides, the CDR3 is TGTGCCAGCAGCTCCCCCACTGGGACTAGCGGGACTGCAACCTACGAGCAGTACTTC. The encoded protein is CASSSPTGTSGTATYEQYF.

V is TRBV9 and J is TRBJ1-5; D not resolved. Germline V gene lookup returns CDR1 SGDLS and CDR2 YYNGEE. The V end lost 4 bases, the J end lost 4 bases, and 9 bases lay between the germline ends. This CDR3 is 13 amino acids long. The CDR3 bases are TGTGCCAGCAGCATGGAGCCGAATCAGCCCCAGCATTTT. It specifies CASSMEPNQPQHF.

The rearrangement links TRBV19 to TRBJ2-3; 12 positions match TRBD2. V gave up 7 bases and J gave up 6 bases; unmatched junction bases: 8. The germline CDR1 and CDR2 sequences are LNHDA and SQIVND (reference sequence). CDR3 length equals 15 residues. CDR3 nucleotides: TGTGCCAGTACCGGTACTAGCGGGGGGTTCGATACGCAGTATTTT. Translation gives CASTGTSGGFDTQYF.

The chain employs TRBV10-3 and TRBJ1-2; D unresolved. V was clipped by 5 bases and J by 0 bases, with 13 bases between them. The CDR3 is 15 amino acids. Germline assignment: CDR1 ENHRY and CDR2 SYGVKD. The DNA of the CDR3 is TGTGCCATCAGTTTTAAGAGGGAAGCTAACTATGGCTACACCTTC. Protein product: CAISFKREANYGYTF.

This clonotype was seen many times. The chain combines TRBV7-9 with TRBJ2-2; D is uncertain. V was pared by 4 bases and J by 4 bases, with 4 bases between. The CDR3 loop spans 12 amino acids. Per germline, CDR1 SEHNR and CDR2 FQNEAQ (reference sequence). The CDR3 DNA follows: TGTGCCAGCAGCTCGATCACCGGGGAGCTGTTTTTT. Its translation: CASSSITGELFF.

V and J are TRBV6-5 and TRBJ2-7, with TRBD1 matching 9 bases. Trimming cost V 6 bases and J 5 bases; bases outside gene matches: 14. From germline, CDR1 is MNHEY and CDR2 SVGAGI. This CDR3 has 16 residues. The CDR3 sequence: CASSPNPGTGLNEQYF. As DNA, the CDR3 is TGTGCCAGCAGCCCCAACCCCGGGACAGGGTTAAACGAGCAGTACTTC.

This clonotype was counted at least ten times. This chain connects TRBV7-2 to TRBJ2-5, with D maybe TRBD1 (8 bases). Germline CDR1 reads SGHTA; CDR2 reads FQGNSA. This CDR3 region has 14 residues. V dropped 5 bases and J dropped 4 bases, with 14 bases sitting between them. CDR3 coding DNA: TGTGCCAGCAGCCTAACAGGGGGGGTAGAGACCCAGTACTTC. Translation: CASSLTGGVETQYF.

In its sample, this clonotype was seen a few times. V is TRBV11-3 and J is TRBJ2-6; tentative D call: TRBD1 (7 bases). Trimming cost V 7 bases and J 4 bases, with 23 bases left between them. CDR3 length: 18 residues. Germline V CDR1 and CDR2: SGHNT, YENEEA. The CDR3 sequence: CASTPGFSRGAGANVLTF. CDR3 DNA sequence: TGTGCCAGCACCCCGGGGTTCTCCAGGGGGGCAGGGGCCAACGTCCTGACTTTC.

This clonotype was counted many times. The chain links TRBV7-2 to TRBJ1-1; D may be TRBD1 (6 bases). Germline values: CDR1 SGHTA, CDR2 FQGNSA. Between the trimmed V and J ends, which lost 6 bases and 8 bases, there was a span of 13 bases. This CDR3 region has 12 residues. The CDR3 reads CASRRTAREAFF. The CDR3 DNA sequence: TGTGCCAGCAGGAGGACAGCAAGAGAAGCTTTCTTT.